This T cell receptor (beta chain) was profiled in a study of immune heterogeneity within non-small cell lung tumors. As for the study in general: With respect to histology, the tumors encompassed a few squamous cell carcinomas, fewer than 11 non-squamous carcinomas and 1 not otherwise specified.

The authors used roughly 600 ng of bulk tumor genomic DNA per sample as template. Several biopsies per primary tumor were taken during surgery, spaced as far apart as possible. Curative operations were performed on patients who had untreated, newly diagnosed non-small cell lung cancer. Patients with newly diagnosed non-small cell lung cancer who underwent surgery with curative intent served as donors. Study results and caveats: Identical dominant CDR3 beta clonotypes were found recurring across a patient's tumor sites, along with site-unique high-frequency clones. Between individual patients, the high-frequency T-cell receptor beta clonotypes largely differed.

This clonotype was counted only a few times. What it binds is unknown. This CDR3 has 13 residues. Trimming left V 4 bases short and J 7 bases short, with 14 bases between. The germline V gene has CDR1 SGDLS and CDR2 YYNGEE. It was a multiplex PCR that amplified TCR beta CDR3, with 32 V and 13 J primers. TCRdb redid the calling of the multiplex PCR reads with MiXCR, one entry per CDR3 protein. The sample includes about 13,000 distinct CDR3 sequences, 20% to 25% of them seen just once. The TCR was taken from a man aged 50-59 years with non-small cell lung cancer. The specimen sequenced was lung tumor tissue. The chain uses TRBV9 and TRBJ1-1; D gene uncertain. CDR3 loop: CASSLTYMGEAFF. As DNA, the CDR3 is TGTGCCAGCAGCCTTACTTATATGGGTGAAGCTTTCTTT.